The clone carrying this T cell receptor beta chain turned up a few times. The data originate from a study of human T cells and chemical hapten exposure. About the research overall: Variation in per-sample TCR yields came mainly from small pooled library volume differences.

Time point of the sample: pre-sensitization, week 0. Treatment denoted: therapeutic diphenylcyclopropenone sensitization with weekly scalp DPC. The ends lost 5 bases at V and 4 bases at J; junction bases unmatched: 4. Germline CDR1 is SEHNR and CDR2 is FQNEAQ (reference sequence). The CDR3 spans 13 residues. TCRdb reprocessed the RACE reads via MiXCR and lists one record per CDR3 protein. The sample lists 150,000 to 200,000 distinct CDR3 sequences, 25% to 35% seen once, with roughly 3% in the top ten. The V call is TRBV7-9, the J call TRBJ1-2; 7 nucleotides align to TRBD1. The sequences come from whole blood, collected in connection with sensitization to the hapten diphenylcyclopropenone (DPC). The TCR originated in a woman in her twenties or thirties with alopecia areata. Some clones in this sample may be carry-over from other donors' samples. CDR3 residues: CASSPDRFYGYTF. The CDR3 DNA reads as TGTGCCAGCAGCCCGGACAGGTTCTATGGCTACACCTTC. The whole variable domain, filled in from reference TRBV7-9 and TRBJ1-2, reads DTGVSQNPRHKITKRGQNVTFRCDPISEHNRLYWYRQTLGQGPEFLTYFQNEAQLEKSRLLSDRFSAERPKGSFSTLEIQRTEQGDSAMYLCASSPDRFYGYTFGSGTRLTVV.